These 10 T cell receptor beta chains were all obtained from the same sample, sequenced in a study of human T cells and chemical hapten exposure. TCRdb re-called the 5' RACE reads with MiXCR, one entry per CDR3 protein. The table lists about 120,000 distinct CDR3 sequences, approximately 19% of them singletons. Unfractionated whole blood was the source of the extracted total RNA. Every receptor here comes from a human donor in good health.

The J gene is TRBJ1-5, the V gene TRBV6-6, with TRBD1 matching 10 bases. The CDR3 is 17 residues long. In germline, CDR1 is MNHNY, CDR2 SVGAGI (reference sequence). Trimming took 0 bases from V and 7 from J; bases not matched to a gene: 9. In nucleotides, the CDR3 is TGTGCCAGCAGTTACTCCCCGACAGGGGGCAATCCCCAGCCCCAGCATTTT. It yields the protein CASSYSPTGGNPQPQHF.

This clonotype has just a few counts. V usage is TRBV13 and J usage is TRBJ2-3; the match to TRBD2 covers 8 bases. The ends lost 5 bases at V and 2 bases at J; junction bases unmatched: 18. This CDR3 comprises 19 residues. The germline gives CDR1 PRHDT, CDR2 FYEKMQ (reference sequence). The chain's CDR3 is CASSQTPGKASGSTDTQYF. The DNA for the CDR3 is TGTGCCAGCAGCCAAACCCCGGGTAAGGCTAGCGGGTCCACAGATACGCAGTATTTT.

The chain carries TRBV6-1 and TRBJ2-1; 9 positions match TRBD1. The CDR3 length is 13 residues. Germline V CDR1 and CDR2: MNHNS, SASEGT. Trimming at V came to 5 bases and at J to 9 bases, leaving 5 bases not matched to a gene. CDR3 amino acids: CASSRDRDSEQFF. CDR3 nucleotide sequence: TGTGCCAGCAGTCGGGACAGGGATAGTGAGCAGTTCTTC.

This chain uses TRBV5-6 with TRBJ1-6; no definite D call. The CDR3 covers 14 residues. The germline V gene has CDR1 SGHDT and CDR2 YYEEEE. The ends were cut back, 2 bases at V and 4 bases at J, with 7 bases in the middle. CDR3 in DNA: TGTGCCAGCAGCTTAGCCGGGTATAATTCACCCCTCCACTTT. It yields the protein CASSLAGYNSPLHF.

This chain connects TRBV4-1 to TRBJ2-4; D is unclear. The CDR3 runs to 12 residues. V was trimmed by 1 base and J by 10 bases, leaving 8 bases between them. Germline lookup yields CDR1 MGHRA and CDR2 YSYEKL. The DNA for the CDR3 is TGCGCCAGCAGCCAAGTCTTTGGAATTCAGTACTTC. Amino acid sequence: CASSQVFGIQYF.

The rearrangement links TRBV20-1 to TRBJ2-7, with 10 bases aligning to TRBD2. V was clipped by 8 bases and J by 4 bases; unmatched bases: 8. The CDR3 runs to 13 residues. Looked up from germline, CDR1 is DFQATT and CDR2 is SNEGSKA (reference sequence). The CDR3 DNA sequence: TGCAGTCTACGGGGTAGCGGGAGGTACGAGCAGTACTTC. The encoded protein is CSLRGSGRYEQYF.

Only a few counts were recorded for this clonotype. V usage is TRBV2 and J usage is TRBJ2-1, with TRBD1 identical over 9 bases. Germline lookup yields CDR1 SNHLY and CDR2 FYNNEI. CDR3 size: 16 residues. Trimming cost V 0 bases and J 8 bases; bases outside gene matches: 8. This CDR3 is CASSEARDRVFDEQFF. The CDR3 DNA reads TGTGCCAGCAGTGAAGCCCGGGACAGGGTTTTCGATGAGCAGTTCTTC.

This clonotype came up many times. This chain uses TRBV27 with TRBJ2-7, with 11 positions matching TRBD2. With 5 bases clipped from V and 2 bases from J, the junction kept 5 bases outside the gene matches. The CDR3 runs 15 residues. Germline V gene data show CDR1 as MNHEY and CDR2 as SMNVEV (reference sequence). CDR3 in DNA: TGTGCCAGCAGTCCTCCGGGACTAGCGGCCTACGAGCAGTACTTC. Translation gives CASSPPGLAAYEQYF.

This clonotype showed up just a few times. The gene calls are TRBV29-1 and TRBJ2-4; TRBD2 matches at 10 bases. In germline, CDR1 is SQVTM, CDR2 ANQGSEA. The CDR3 runs to 15 residues. The V and J ends lost 3 bases and 0 bases, in that order; junction bases with no gene match: 2. DNA of the CDR3: TGCAGCGTTGAGAGACTAGCGGGAGCCAAAAACATTCAGTACTTC. Translating gives CSVERLAGAKNIQYF.

This clonotype was observed many times. V is TRBV29-1 and J is TRBJ2-1, with D possibly being TRBD2 (5 bases). Trimming pared 3 bases from V and 5 bases from J, leaving 11 bases between. The CDR3 is 13 amino acids. Germline V gene lookup returns CDR1 SQVTM and CDR2 ANQGSEA. The CDR3 is CSVDPGFHNEQFF. The CDR3 DNA is TGCAGCGTTGATCCGGGGTTTCACAATGAGCAGTTCTTC.